This TCR beta chain emerged from a study of cytomegalovirus exposure and HLA in healthy donors. Across the study: Most donors, roughly 84% of roughly 400 genotyped, fell in the Caucasian-associated ancestry cluster.

Trimming removed 4 bases from V and 5 bases from J, with 16 bases in between. The CDR3 runs to 15 residues. Germline V gives CDR1 SGHKS, CDR2 YYEKEE (reference sequence). This clone was found a few times. Its antigen is not identified. The PCR used 60 Vbeta and 13 Jbeta primers. TCRdb's table, derived via immunoSEQ multiplex PCR, lists solely in-frame clones and lacks some. Among tens of thousands of clones listed, 70% to 85% were seen once. Regarding the study as a whole: There were some public TCRs occurring in many donors, but most TCR sequences were rare. In a later analysis, a genetic analysis reported fewer productive-TCR N-insertions in an Asian-associated ancestry cluster than the cohort average.

All the people who gave samples were healthy bone marrow donors. This sequence joins TRBV5-5 and TRBJ2-1; weak D call: TRBD1 (6 bases). Sequencing was carried out using PBMCs. This clonotype was obtained from a man in his fifties or sixties in good health and CMV-seropositive. CDR3 nucleotides: TGTGCCAGCAGCCCGAGGGGGTTTCACGACAATGAGCAGTTCTTC. Protein: CASSPRGFHDNEQFF.